The source of this T cell receptor beta chain is a study of blood T cell repertoires in COVID-19. Study context: The cDNA or gDNA used as material had been derived from T cells, B-cell-depleted T cells, or PBMCs.

The method was immunoSEQ multiplex PCR; TCRdb's version includes in-frame clones alone and lacks a portion of them. The sample has 78,000 or so clones; over 80% are singletons. The CDR3 runs 14 residues. CDR1 is SNHLY and CDR2 is FYNNEI in the germline V gene. Trimming cost V 6 bases and J 6 bases; bases outside gene matches: 8. Specimen: peripheral blood. The chain is built from TRBV2 and TRBJ1-2; the match to TRBD1 covers 9 bases. The receptor was isolated from a woman aged 45-60 years with acute or convalescent COVID-19. Here the CDR3 reads CASSANRGPNGYTF. In DNA form, the CDR3 reads TGTGCCAGCAGCGCCAACAGGGGGCCCAATGGCTACACCTTC.